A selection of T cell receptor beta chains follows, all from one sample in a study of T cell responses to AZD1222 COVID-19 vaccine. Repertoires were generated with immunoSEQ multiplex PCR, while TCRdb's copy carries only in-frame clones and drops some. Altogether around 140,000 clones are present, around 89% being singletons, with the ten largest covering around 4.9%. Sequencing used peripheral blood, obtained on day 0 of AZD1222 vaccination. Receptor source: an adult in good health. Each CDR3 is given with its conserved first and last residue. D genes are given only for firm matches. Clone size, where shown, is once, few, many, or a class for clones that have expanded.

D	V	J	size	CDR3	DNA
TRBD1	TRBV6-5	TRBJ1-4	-	CASSSQGAWEKLFF	TGTGCCAGCAGTTCACAGGGGGCTTGGGAAAAACTGTTTTTT
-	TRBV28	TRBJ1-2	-	CASSLRQGGYTF	TGTGCCAGCAGTTTGCGGCAGGGAGGCTACACCTTC
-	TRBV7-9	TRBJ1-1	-	CASSLYSNTEAFF	TGTGCCAGCAGCCTGTACTCGAACACTGAAGCTTTCTTT
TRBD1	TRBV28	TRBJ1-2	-	CASRSHRGVSGYTF	TGTGCCAGCAGATCCCACAGGGGAGTAAGCGGCTACACCTTC
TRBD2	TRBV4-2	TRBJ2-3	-	CASSQDQGIAGETDTQYF	TGTGCCAGCAGCCAAGATCAGGGAATAGCGGGAGAGACAGATACGCAGTATTTT
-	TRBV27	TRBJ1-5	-	CASSSEGIGNQPQHF	TGTGCCAGCAGTTCGGAGGGGATAGGCAATCAGCCCCAGCATTTT
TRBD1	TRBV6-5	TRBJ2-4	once	CASRPGTENIQYF	TGTGCCAGCAGACCCGGGACAGAAAACATTCAGTACTTC
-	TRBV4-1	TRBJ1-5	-	CASSPIGTFNQPQHF	TGCGCCAGCAGCCCAATAGGGACATTCAATCAGCCCCAGCATTTT
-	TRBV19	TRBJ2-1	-	CASSTRGYSYNEQFF	TGTGCCAGTAGTACGCGGGGATATTCCTACAATGAGCAGTTCTTC
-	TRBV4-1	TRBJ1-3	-	CASSQEGPFPENTIYF	TGCGCCAGCAGCCAAGAAGGGCCCTTTCCCGAAAACACCATATATTTT
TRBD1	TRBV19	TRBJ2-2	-	CASSTGTGNTGELFF	TGTGCCAGTAGTACCGGGACAGGGAACACCGGGGAGCTGTTTTTT
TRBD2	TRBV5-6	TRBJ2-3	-	CASSSGLAGADTQYF	TGTGCCAGCAGCTCCGGACTAGCGGGAGCAGATACGCAGTATTTT
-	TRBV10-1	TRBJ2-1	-	CASSARGEQFF	TGCGCCAGCAGTGCTAGAGGGGAGCAGTTCTTC
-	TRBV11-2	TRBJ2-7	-	CASSLNWGAFAYEQYF	TGTGCCAGCAGCTTAAATTGGGGGGCGTTCGCCTACGAGCAGTACTTC
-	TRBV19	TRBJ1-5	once	CASSMGVRGQGLPQHF	TGTGCCAGTAGTATGGGAGTGCGAGGTCAGGGCCTGCCCCAGCATTTT
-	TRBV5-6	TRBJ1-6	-	CASSLGQYNSPLHF	TGTGCCAGCAGCTTGGGACAGTATAATTCACCCCTCCACTTT
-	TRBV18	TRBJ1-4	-	CASSPPIHNEKLFF	TGTGCCAGCTCACCACCGATTCATAATGAAAAACTGTTTTTT
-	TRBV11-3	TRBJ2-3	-	CASSFHDRRTDTQYF	TGTGCCAGCAGCTTCCACGACAGGCGCACAGATACGCAGTATTTT
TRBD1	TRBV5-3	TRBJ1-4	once	CARSLGSVGTGSGEKLFF	TGTGCCAGAAGCTTGGGGAGCGTTGGGACAGGGAGTGGGGAAAAACTGTTTTTT
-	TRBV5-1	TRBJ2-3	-	CASSLTGGDTQYF	TGCGCCAGCAGTTTGACAGGCGGGGATACGCAGTATTTT
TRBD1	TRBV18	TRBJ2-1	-	CASSQFRDRPYNEQFF	TGTGCCAGCTCCCAATTCCGGGACAGGCCCTACAATGAGCAGTTCTTC
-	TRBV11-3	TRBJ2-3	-	CASSVGWAATSTDTQYF	TGTGCCAGCAGTGTGGGGTGGGCGGCCACTAGCACAGATACGCAGTATTTT
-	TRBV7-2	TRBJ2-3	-	CASSLKGPRGDTDTQYF	TGTGCCAGCAGCTTAAAGGGCCCGAGGGGGGACACAGATACGCAGTATTTT
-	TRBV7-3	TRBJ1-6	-	CASSRGTTTPLHF	TGTGCCAGCAGCCGCGGAACAACTACACCCCTCCACTTT
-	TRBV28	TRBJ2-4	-	CASSLVIARENIQYF	TGTGCCAGCAGTTTGGTCATAGCCAGGGAAAACATTCAGTACTTC
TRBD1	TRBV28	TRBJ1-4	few	CASSSGGTELFF	TGTGCCAGCAGTTCAGGGGGGACGGAACTGTTTTTT
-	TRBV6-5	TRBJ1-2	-	CASSFNRASVDGYTF	TGTGCCAGCAGTTTCAACAGGGCGTCCGTCGACGGCTACACCTTC
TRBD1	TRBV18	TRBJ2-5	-	CASSPSDRGSETQYF	TGTGCCAGCTCACCTTCGGACAGGGGATCGGAGACCCAGTACTTC
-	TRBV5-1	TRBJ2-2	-	CASRPPGAGNTGELFF	TGCGCCAGCAGGCCACCGGGGGCGGGAAACACCGGGGAGCTGTTTTTT
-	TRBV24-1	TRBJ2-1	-	CATSASTGGLEQFF	TGTGCCACCAGTGCATCTACTGGGGGCCTAGAGCAGTTCTTC
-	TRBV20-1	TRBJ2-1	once	CSASRGHNEQFF	TGCAGTGCTAGTAGGGGACATAATGAGCAGTTCTTC
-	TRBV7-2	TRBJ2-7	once	CASSQGRGLYEQYF	TGTGCCAGCAGCCAGGGACGGGGATTATACGAGCAGTACTTC
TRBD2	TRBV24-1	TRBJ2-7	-	CATSLAGTHEQYF	TGTGCCACCAGTTTAGCGGGGACCCACGAGCAGTACTTC
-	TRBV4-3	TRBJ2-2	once	CASSLYTGELFF	TGCGCCAGCAGTCTGTACACCGGGGAGCTGTTTTTT